What follows describes a single T cell receptor (beta chain). The CDR3 spans 18 residues. V shed 3 bases, J shed 0 bases, and the junction held 11 bases outside the gene matches. CDR1 is SGHNT, CDR2 YENEEA, per germline. These data come from a study of blood T cell repertoires in COVID-19. The wider study: Material from acute and convalescent COVID-19 was sourced from the United States, Italy and Spain. Nucleic acid was either cDNA or gDNA, and it came from T cells, B-cell-depleted T cells, or PBMCs.

Source study methods: Scientists estimated how many nucleated cells there were by amplifying reference gene primers. The repertoire was sequenced with immunoSEQ multiplex PCR; TCRdb's copy has only in-frame clones and lacks some. The V and J calls and clone size come from that table; D and trimming were worked out from the DNA. The sample shows 150,000 or so clones, 81% of them seen only once. The rearrangement links TRBV11-3 to TRBJ2-3, with 8 positions matching TRBD1. The sequence was collected from a man between 60 and 70 years old with active or convalescent COVID-19. The sequencing sample was made of peripheral blood. DNA of the CDR3: TGTGCCAGCAGCTTGGGACAGGACTCCCACTTTAGCACAGATACGCAGTATTTT. It translates to CASSLGQDSHFSTDTQYF.